These 6 T cell receptor beta chains were all obtained from the same sample, sequenced in a study of patients and donors after allogeneic stem cell transplantation. TCRdb passed the RT-PCR reads through MiXCR, listing each CDR3 protein once. The table records fewer than 250,000 distinct CDR3 sequences, roughly an eighth of them present only once. The sample comprised blood, either unsorted or a sorted T cell fraction (not recorded which). These receptors all stem from a human donor who was either an allogeneic HSCT recipient or a stem cell or donor lymphocyte infusion donor (not recorded which). It is not recorded whose cells these are; they may come from a transplant donor.

This clonotype was observed a few times. The CDR3 DNA is TGCGCCAGCAGCTTGAATGAGTTAACTGGGGCCAACGTCCTGACTTTC. Its protein is CASSLNELTGANVLTF. The V call is TRBV5-1, the J call TRBJ2-6; no reliable D call. Trimming removed 1 base at V and 2 bases at J, with 10 bases between. Germline lookup yields CDR1 SGHRS and CDR2 YFSETQ. The CDR3 sequence is 16 residues long.

This clonotype has just a few counts. The V and J genes are TRBV7-9 and TRBJ1-4; 7 nucleotides line up with TRBD1. The trim removed 1 base at V and 8 bases at J, leaving 10 bases unmatched. Germline lookup yields CDR1 SEHNR and CDR2 FQNEAQ (reference sequence). The CDR3 is made up of 16 amino acids. Here the CDR3 DNA reads TGTGCCAGCAGCTTAGGGTTTGGGACAGTCGAAGAAAAACTGTTTTTT. This translates into CASSLGFGTVEEKLFF. The complete variable domain, with remaining parts taken from reference TRBV7-9 and TRBJ1-4, reads DTGVSQNPRHKITKRGQNVTFRCDPISEHNRLYWYRQTLGQGPEFLTYFQNEAQLEKSRLLSDRFSAERPKGSFSTLEIQRTEQGDSAMYLCASSLGFGTVEEKLFFGSGTQLSVL.

This clonotype was seen more than once but under ten times. The gene calls are TRBV6-2 or TRBV6-3 and TRBJ2-2; 8 bases agree with TRBD2. Germline V gives CDR1 MNHEY, CDR2 SVGEGT. CDR3 size: 16 residues. V was pared by 10 bases and J by 0 bases, with 10 bases of the junction left unmatched. DNA of the CDR3: TGTGCCACAGGCCGTCTAGCGGGCGCGAACACCGGGGAGCTGTTTTTT. It is translated as CATGRLAGANTGELFF.

Comment on this clonotype: Without the conserved terminal phenylalanine or tryptophan, this CDR3 likely stems from a read error. The genes are TRBV4-3 and TRBJ1-1; perhaps TRBD1 as D (5 bases). The CDR3 sequence is 13 residues long. The germline V and J ends were trimmed by 4 bases and 5 bases, with 11 bases remaining between them. Per the germline V gene, CDR1 is LGHNA and CDR2 is YSLEER. The DNA of the CDR3 is TGCGCCAGCAGCCTGGGCGGGGGGACTGAAGCTTTCTCT. Its translation: CASSLGGGTEAFS.

In DNA, the CDR3 is TGTGCCTGGAGGACTGTGGGACAGTCCTACGAGCAGTACTTC. Protein sequence: CAWRTVGQSYEQYF. V is TRBV30 and J is TRBJ2-7, with 7 bases identical to TRBD1. V shed 3 bases and J 1 base; nucleotides not matched to a gene: 6. This CDR3 contains 14 residues. The germline CDR1 and CDR2 sequences are GTSNPN and SVGIG (reference sequence).

This clonotype occurred once. This rearrangement joins TRBV25-1 to TRBJ1-1; D remains ambiguous. Trimming shortened V by 1 base and J by 0 bases, and 21 bases separated the two germline ends. Germline V lookup: CDR1 MGHDK, CDR2 SYGVNS. The CDR3 contains 19 residues. The CDR3 loop is CASSESAVGVGVLNTEAFF. The CDR3 nucleotides are TGTGCCAGCAGTGAATCGGCGGTTGGGGTGGGTGTTCTGAACACTGAAGCTTTCTTT.